This T cell receptor beta chain was identified during a study of shared clonotypes between healthy human individuals. Regarding this clone: At one boundary the junction diverges from the germline segment, which might be a read error.

All donors were healthy HIV-negative adults lacking recent acute infections or vaccinations. Germline loops: CDR1 SQVTM, CDR2 ANQGSEA. The CDR3 has 13 amino acids. The data were produced by immunoSEQ multiplex PCR, yet TCRdb's version contains in-frame clones alone and is incomplete. This table holds roughly 500,000 clones, 81% found once. Input material: PBMCs. The chain joins TRBV29-1 to TRBJ2-3; the match to TRBD2 covers 7 bases. This clonotype was sampled from a woman between 40 and 50 years old in good health. Some clones in this sample may be carry-over from other donors' samples. The DNA of the CDR3 is TGCAGCGTCGTCCCGACTAGCATAGATACGCAGTATTTT. Translating gives CSVVPTSIDTQYF.